A single sample gave rise to the 20 T cell receptor beta chains below, sequenced in a study of a mutant IDH1 vaccine in newly diagnosed glioma. Their cognate antigens are unknown. Clones were sequenced by immunoSEQ multiplex PCR, and TCRdb holds only the in-frame ones, with some missing. The sample records tens of thousands of clones, 80% being singletons. Time point reported: week 11, during vaccination. A 20-mer mutant IDH1 peptide at 300 ug was injected subcutaneously with topical imiquimod. The material sequenced was PBMCs, taken from a glioma patient whose treatment included an IDH1 peptide vaccine. Source of these receptors: a man between 50 and 59 years old with glioma.

This chain links TRBV14 with TRBJ2-7; 7 positions match TRBD2. This CDR3 region has 16 residues. Trimming took 4 bases from V and 12 from J; bases not matched to a gene: 21. CDR1 is SGHDN, CDR2 FVKESK, per germline. The CDR3 DNA is TGTGCCAGCAGCCGAGGCGGCGGGGGACCCGTCTGGTTAAGGTACTTC. It specifies CASSRGGGGPVWLRYF. The variable domain in full, with the rest retrieved from reference TRBV14 and TRBJ2-7, is EAGVTQFPSHSVIEKGQTVTLRCDPISGHDNLYWYRRVMGKEIKFLLHFVKESKQDESGMPNNRFLAERTGGTYSTLKVQPAELEDSGVYFCASSRGGGGPVWLRYFGPGTRLTVT.

This chain uses TRBV27 with TRBJ2-1, with 13 bases that match TRBD2. This CDR3 spans 19 amino acids. Germline loops: CDR1 MNHEY, CDR2 SMNVEV (reference sequence). Germline trimming cut 1 base from V and 6 bases from J; bases unmatched to any gene: 12. In nucleotides, the CDR3 is TGTGCCAGCAGTTTATTAGGACTAGCGGGAGACTCCGGGATCAATGAGCAGTTCTTC. Amino acids: CASSLLGLAGDSGINEQFF.

The chain has TRBV5-6 and TRBJ2-3; TRBD2 matches at 12 bases. CDR1 SGHDT and CDR2 YYEEEE come from the germline V gene. The CDR3 runs to 18 residues. Germline trimming cut 3 bases from V and 4 bases from J; bases unmatched to any gene: 12. The CDR3 nucleotides are TGTGCCAGCAGCTCGCCCTGGACTAGCGGGATTAACGCAGATACGCAGTATTTT. Protein: CASSSPWTSGINADTQYF.

The gene calls are TRBV11-2 and TRBJ2-7; tentatively, D is TRBD1 (6 bases). This CDR3 is built from 12 residues. V was pared by 4 bases and J by 4 bases, with 8 bases between. Germline CDR1 reads SGHAT; CDR2 reads FQNNGV. DNA of the CDR3: TGTGCCAGCAGCTCTCAGGGGTACGAGCAGTACTTC. Its protein is CASSSQGYEQYF.

The V call is TRBV2, the J call TRBJ1-1; D is unclear. The CDR3 runs 13 residues. Trimming cost V 4 bases and J 3 bases, with 9 bases left between them. The germline CDR1 and CDR2 sequences are SNHLY and FYNNEI. The CDR3 loop reads CASSVGKDTEAFF. CDR3 DNA: TGTGCCAGCAGTGTCGGTAAGGACACTGAAGCTTTCTTT. Complete variable domain (other parts from reference TRBV2 and TRBJ1-1): EPEVTQTPSHQVTQMGQEVILRCVPISNHLYFYWYRQILGQKVEFLVSFYNNEISEKSEIFDDQFSVERPDGSNFTLKIRSTKLEDSAMYFCASSVGKDTEAFFGQGTRLTVV.

The V call is TRBV11-3, the J call TRBJ1-1; D uncertain. In germline, CDR1 is SGHNT, CDR2 YENEEA. V was clipped by 5 bases and J by 0 bases, with 13 bases between them. The CDR3 consists of 15 residues. The CDR3 region is CASSTRTVMNTEAFF. The CDR3, as DNA: TGTGCCAGCAGCACGCGGACGGTGATGAACACTGAAGCTTTCTTT.

This chain uses TRBV18 with TRBJ2-7, with D possibly being TRBD1 (5 bases). In germline, CDR1 is KGHSH, CDR2 LQKENI. With 1 base removed from V and 3 bases from J, the gap between germline ends came to 10 bases. The CDR3 length is 14 residues. CDR3 region: CASSPQTDDYEQYF. CDR3 DNA sequence: TGTGCCAGCTCACCACAGACAGATGACTACGAGCAGTACTTC.

This clone turned up a few times. V is TRBV4-1 and J is TRBJ2-7, with 8 bases fitting TRBD2. The germline V gene has CDR1 MGHRA and CDR2 YSYEKL. This CDR3 spans 15 amino acids. With 2 bases clipped from V and 3 bases from J, the junction kept 6 bases outside the gene matches. The CDR3 loop reads CASSQTGGTNYEQYF. The CDR3 nucleotides are TGCGCCAGCAGCCAAACGGGAGGGACCAACTACGAGCAGTACTTC.

The J gene is TRBJ1-5, the V gene TRBV29-1, with a tentative D call TRBD1 (5 bases). The CDR3 runs 13 residues. Germline CDR1 is SQVTM and CDR2 is ANQGSEA. The V end lost 4 bases, the J end lost 3 bases, and 10 bases lay between the germline ends. The CDR3 sequence: CSVGRGPNQPQHF. DNA for the CDR3: TGCAGCGTTGGAAGGGGCCCCAATCAGCCCCAGCATTTT.

The J gene is TRBJ1-1, the V gene TRBV12-5; D remains unclear. The CDR3 has 14 amino acids. Deletions cut 3 bases from V and 1 base from J, with 9 bases between. The germline CDR1 and CDR2 sequences are LGHNT and FRNRAP. CDR3: CASGFGSPNTEAFF. The CDR3 region has the DNA TGTGCTAGTGGTTTTGGCTCCCCGAACACTGAAGCTTTCTTT.

The chain uses TRBV11-3 and TRBJ1-6, with D possibly matching TRBD1 (5 bases). Per germline, CDR1 SGHNT and CDR2 YENEEA. V was cut by 1 base and J by 11 bases, with 6 bases left in between. CDR3 size: 12 residues. CDR3 in DNA: TGTGCCAGCAGCTTAGGACAGACACCCCTCCACTTT. Encoded protein: CASSLGQTPLHF. Drawing the rest from reference TRBV11-3 and TRBJ1-6, the complete variable domain is EAGVVQSPRYKIIEKKQPVAFWCNPISGHNTLYWYLQNLGQGPELLIRYENEEAVDDSQLPKDRFSAERLKGVDSTLKIQPAELGDSAVYLCASSLGQTPLHFGNGTRLTVT.

V usage is TRBV5-4 and J usage is TRBJ2-1; D is ambiguous. Germline CDR1 is SGHNT and CDR2 is YYREEE (reference sequence). CDR3 size: 17 residues. The germline V and J ends were trimmed by 4 bases and 6 bases, with 23 bases remaining between them. The CDR3 nucleotides read TGTGCCAGCAGCAACATACCTCCCTTAAGCCCACGCAATGAGCAGTTCTTC. Protein product: CASSNIPPLSPRNEQFF.

This chain links TRBV5-6 with TRBJ1-1; a weak D match, TRBD1 (5 bases). V lost 2 bases, J lost 1 base, and 6 bases lay in between. This CDR3 spans 13 amino acids. Looked up from germline, CDR1 is SGHDT and CDR2 is YYEEEE. The DNA for the CDR3 is TGTGCCAGCAGCTTCGGGGGGAACACTGAAGCTTTCTTT. This sequence encodes CASSFGGNTEAFF.

V gene TRBV4-1 combines with J gene TRBJ1-1, with D possibly matching TRBD1 (5 bases). This CDR3 is built from 14 residues. Germline assignment: CDR1 MGHRA and CDR2 YSYEKL. The V gene lost 0 bases and the J gene lost 10 bases, with 15 bases spanning the gap. Here the CDR3 DNA reads TGCGCCAGCAGCCAAGATCTTGGCCTCGGGGGAGCTTTCTTT. It is translated as CASSQDLGLGGAFF.

CDR3 in amino acids: CASSFGQYNEQFF. The DNA for the CDR3 is TGTGCCAGCAGCTTCGGACAGTACAATGAGCAGTTCTTC. V gene TRBV5-6 combines with J gene TRBJ2-1, with a weak D call TRBD1 (6 bases). Germline CDR1 SGHDT, CDR2 YYEEEE. The CDR3 is made up of 13 amino acids. V was pared by 2 bases and J by 4 bases, with 7 bases between.

The CDR3 protein is CASRKISGQETQYF. The CDR3 region has the DNA TGTGCCAGCAGAAAAATTAGCGGCCAAGAGACCCAGTACTTC. The V gene is TRBV27, the J gene TRBJ2-5, with D possibly matching TRBD2 (6 bases). The germline V and J ends were trimmed by 6 bases and 1 base, with 12 bases remaining between them. Germline V gives CDR1 MNHEY, CDR2 SMNVEV (reference sequence). The CDR3 sequence is 14 residues long.

The chain uses TRBV5-1 and TRBJ2-7; D uncertain. The CDR3 sequence is 13 residues long. From germline, CDR1 is SGHRS and CDR2 YFSETQ. Trimming left V 2 bases short and J 3 bases short, with 9 bases between. The CDR3 reads CASSFNPGYEQYF. CDR3 DNA: TGCGCCAGCAGCTTTAATCCGGGCTACGAGCAGTACTTC.

The chain joins TRBV9 to TRBJ1-2; D gene uncertain. The germline V and J ends were trimmed by 2 bases and 4 bases, with 9 bases remaining between them. This CDR3 spans 13 amino acids. CDR1 SGDLS and CDR2 YYNGEE come from the germline V gene. CDR3 sequence: CASSVKAGYGYTF. Written as DNA, the CDR3 is TGTGCCAGCAGCGTTAAGGCCGGCTATGGCTACACCTTC.

The chain recombines TRBV5-1 with TRBJ2-5; 9 bases line up with TRBD2. Germline V gene sequence: CDR1 SGHRS, CDR2 YFSETQ. Losses at the gene ends were 2 bases for V and 5 bases for J; bases not matched to a gene: 13. CDR3 length equals 17 residues. The CDR3 DNA reads as TGCGCCAGCAGCTTTGGGGCGGGAGGGCTTACGGTGGAGACCCAGTACTTC. Translating it yields CASSFGAGGLTVETQYF.

This clone was seen once. The gene calls are TRBV11-2 and TRBJ1-2; D uncertain. V lost 4 bases and J 6 bases, leaving 12 bases between the germline ends. The CDR3 spans 13 residues. CDR1 and CDR2 (germline): SGHAT, FQNNGV. In nucleotides, the CDR3 is TGTGCCAGCAGCTCCTGGAACAAAAATGGCTACACCTTC. This sequence encodes CASSSWNKNGYTF.